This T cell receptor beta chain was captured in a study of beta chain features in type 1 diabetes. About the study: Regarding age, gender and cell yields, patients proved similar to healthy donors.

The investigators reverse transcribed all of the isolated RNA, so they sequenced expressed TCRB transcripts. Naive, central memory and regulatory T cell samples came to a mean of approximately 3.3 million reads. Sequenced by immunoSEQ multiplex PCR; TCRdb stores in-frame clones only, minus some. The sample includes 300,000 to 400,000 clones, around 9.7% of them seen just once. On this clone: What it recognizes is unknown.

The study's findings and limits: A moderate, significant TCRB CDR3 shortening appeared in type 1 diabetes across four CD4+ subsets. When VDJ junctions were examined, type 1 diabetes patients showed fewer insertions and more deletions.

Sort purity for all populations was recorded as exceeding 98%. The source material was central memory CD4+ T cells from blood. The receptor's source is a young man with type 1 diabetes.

The CDR3 coding sequence is TGTGCCAGCTCACCACTCGTGGAGGAGACCCAGTACTTC. Protein product: CASSPLVEETQYF. V usage is TRBV18 and J usage is TRBJ2-5, with D unresolved. The CDR3 loop spans 13 amino acids. Trimming removed 1 base from V and 5 bases from J, with 8 bases in between. Germline V lookup: CDR1 KGHSH, CDR2 LQKENI.